This is a list of T cell receptor beta chains from one sample in a study of blood T cell repertoires in COVID-19. The table came from immunoSEQ multiplex PCR; TCRdb's copy has only in-frame clones and leaves some out. The sample records over 150,000 clones, roughly 72% being singletons. Sequencing was performed on peripheral blood. These receptor sequences come from a woman at least 80 years old with acute or convalescent COVID-19. Each CDR3 is given with its conserved first and last residue. D genes are given only for firm matches. For some rows the clone size is stated as once, few or many, or as a class when expanded; others skip it.

clone_size | j_call | d_call | v_call | cdr3_aa | cdr3_nt
few | TRBJ1-1 | . | TRBV6-5 | CASSYTRTVEAFF | TGTGCCAGCAGTTACACCCGGACAGTAGAAGCTTTCTTT
. | TRBJ1-2 | . | TRBV19 | CASSITTRVGPEGYTF | TGTGCCAGTAGTATTACAACCAGGGTAGGACCTGAGGGCTACACCTTC
. | TRBJ1-6 | . | TRBV10-3 | CAISEDGGTSPLHF | TGTGCCATCAGTGAAGACGGAGGCACTTCACCCCTCCACTTT
few | TRBJ1-2 | TRBD1 | TRBV9 | CASSVGGQDGYTF | TGTGCCAGCAGCGTAGGGGGACAGGATGGCTACACCTTC
. | TRBJ2-1 | TRBD2 | TRBV6-5 | CASSWTSGYNEQFF | TGTGCCAGCAGTTGGACTAGCGGTTACAATGAGCAGTTCTTC
. | TRBJ2-5 | . | TRBV3-1/TRBV3-2 | CASSQDLNGQETQYF | TGTGCCAGCAGCCAAGATCTGAACGGCCAAGAGACCCAGTACTTC
. | TRBJ1-1 | . | TRBV4-3 | CASSRSAGMGQRGTEAFF | TGCGCCAGCAGCCGTTCAGCTGGGATGGGACAAAGGGGGACTGAAGCTTTCTTT
. | TRBJ2-1 | . | TRBV6-2/TRBV6-3 | CASSYVAGALWTYNEQFF | TGTGCCAGCAGTTACGTTGCAGGGGCACTCTGGACCTACAATGAGCAGTTCTTC
. | TRBJ2-7 | TRBD1 | TRBV27 | CASSLNRGYEQYF | TGTGCCAGCAGTTTAAACAGGGGATACGAGCAGTACTTC
. | TRBJ1-1 | . | TRBV25-1 | CASTRGVGEAFF | TGTGCCAGCACCCGGGGGGTCGGTGAAGCTTTCTTT
few | TRBJ1-2 | . | TRBV12-3/TRBV12-4 | CASSPWGRYGYTF | TGTGCCAGCAGTCCATGGGGGAGGTATGGCTACACCTTC
. | TRBJ2-1 | . | TRBV4-3 | CASSQDREDSYVYNEQFF | TGCGCCAGCAGCCAAGATCGGGAAGATAGCTACGTCTACAATGAGCAGTTCTTC
. | TRBJ1-6 | TRBD1 | TRBV9 | CASSVEAGTGDNSPLHF | TGTGCCAGCAGCGTAGAAGCCGGGACAGGGGATAATTCACCCCTCCACTTT
. | TRBJ1-3 | . | TRBV6-5 | CASSNSANTIYF | TGTGCCAGCAGTAACAGTGCCAACACCATATATTTT
. | TRBJ2-6 | . | TRBV15 | CATWGREVAGANVLTF | TGTGCCACCTGGGGCAGGGAAGTTGCGGGGGCCAACGTCCTGACTTTC
. | TRBJ2-3 | . | TRBV7-2 | CASSLHSPTDTQYF | TGTGCCAGCAGCTTACACTCCCCCACAGATACGCAGTATTTT
. | TRBJ1-1 | . | TRBV18 | CASSPGAQTEAFF | TGTGCCAGCTCACCAGGGGCGCAGACTGAAGCTTTCTTT
. | TRBJ2-1 | TRBD2 | TRBV14 | CASAAGGMSNEQFF | TGTGCCAGCGCCGCCGGGGGGATGAGCAATGAGCAGTTCTTC
. | TRBJ2-5 | . | TRBV5-4 | CASSKRGGGHQETQYF | TGTGCCAGCAGCAAGAGAGGGGGGGGACACCAAGAGACCCAGTACTTC
. | TRBJ2-7 | . | TRBV25-1 | CASSVSSYEQYF | TGTGCCAGCAGTGTCAGCTCCTACGAGCAGTACTTC
. | TRBJ2-7 | . | TRBV7-6 | CASSFERQRSYEQYF | TGTGCCAGCAGCTTTGAACGTCAGCGATCCTACGAGCAGTACTTC
. | TRBJ1-4 | . | TRBV6-6 | CASSGGAHNEKLFF | TGTGCCAGCAGTGGCGGGGCTCATAATGAAAAACTGTTTTTT
. | TRBJ2-1 | . | TRBV5-1 | CASSLERAYNEQFF | TGCGCCAGCAGCTTGGAGAGGGCCTACAATGAGCAGTTCTTC
. | TRBJ1-1 | TRBD1 | TRBV10-2 | CASSEVPGGVGEAFF | TGCGCCAGCAGTGAGGTTCCAGGGGGCGTTGGTGAAGCTTTCTTT
. | TRBJ1-3 | . | TRBV29-1 | CSVGGRGSTIYF | TGCAGCGTCGGGGGGCGGGGGAGCACCATATATTTT
few | TRBJ2-1 | . | TRBV15 | CATSTGVSYNEQFF | TGTGCCACCAGCACGGGGGTATCCTACAATGAGCAGTTCTTC
. | TRBJ1-1 | . | TRBV7-2 | CASSLVGGAQDF | TGTGCCAGCAGCTTAGTGGGGGGGGCCCAGGACTTT
once | TRBJ2-1 | . | TRBV6-5 | CASRTQDFSYNEQFF | TGTGCCAGCAGGACCCAGGACTTCTCCTACAATGAGCAGTTCTTC
. | TRBJ2-2 | . | TRBV10-3 | CAIGDGTHNTGELFF | TGTGCCATCGGAGACGGGACTCACAACACCGGGGAGCTGTTTTTT
. | TRBJ1-1 | TRBD1 | TRBV11-1 | CASSKDRVGTEAFF | TGTGCCAGCAGCAAGGACAGGGTAGGCACTGAAGCTTTCTTT
once | TRBJ1-1 | . | TRBV5-1 | CASSRTTRQLDARTEAFF | TGCGCCAGCAGCCGGACAACCCGGCAGCTCGATGCGCGCACTGAAGCTTTCTTT
. | TRBJ1-2 | . | TRBV18 | CASSPDSERIGYTF | TGTGCCAGCTCCCCAGACTCGGAACGTATAGGCTACACCTTC
. | TRBJ2-2 | . | TRBV19 | CASSIRGTDTGELFF | TGTGCCAGTAGTATCCGCGGGACAGACACCGGGGAGCTGTTTTTT
once | TRBJ2-1 | TRBD1 | TRBV5-6 | CASSPGTGGGNEQFF | TGTGCCAGCAGCCCAGGGACAGGGGGAGGAAATGAGCAGTTCTTC
. | TRBJ2-2 | TRBD1 | TRBV18 | CASSPPQGGQVGELFF | TGTGCCAGCTCACCACCACAGGGTGGACAGGTCGGGGAGCTGTTTTTT
. | TRBJ2-3 | . | TRBV20-1 | CSASPPGFTDTQYF | TGCAGTGCTAGTCCCCCAGGGTTCACAGATACGCAGTATTTT
. | TRBJ2-1 | . | TRBV7-2 | CASSRQPGLDEQFF | TGTGCCAGCAGCCGCCAACCGGGGTTAGATGAGCAGTTCTTC
once | TRBJ2-2 | . | TRBV2 | CASSERVRDTGELFF | TGTGCCAGCAGTGAAAGGGTCAGGGACACCGGGGAGCTGTTTTTT
. | TRBJ2-3 | TRBD2 | TRBV4-3 | CASSLVAGGSVGDTQYF | TGCGCCAGCAGCCTAGTCGCGGGGGGCTCCGTCGGCGATACGCAGTATTTT
. | TRBJ2-7 | TRBD1 | TRBV30 | CAWSEGAHDEQYF | TGTGCCTGGAGTGAGGGGGCGCATGACGAGCAGTACTTC
few | TRBJ1-5 | TRBD1 | TRBV3-1/TRBV3-2 | CASSHRGFNQPQHF | TGTGCCAGCAGCCACAGGGGGTTCAATCAGCCCCAGCATTTT
. | TRBJ2-3 | . | TRBV24-1 | CATSDSRTASSTDTQYF | TGTGCCACCAGTGATTCAAGGACAGCGTCTAGCACAGATACGCAGTATTTT
. | TRBJ1-4 | TRBD1 | TRBV19 | CASNRVGQGLEKLFF | TGTGCCAGTAACCGAGTAGGACAGGGGCTGGAAAAACTGTTTTTT
. | TRBJ2-3 | . | TRBV10-3 | CAISGRDTQYF | TGTGCCATCAGTGGTAGAGATACGCAGTATTTT
. | TRBJ1-1 | . | TRBV5-1 | CATRTMSGTEAFF | TGCGCCACCCGAACAATGTCGGGCACTGAAGCTTTCTTT
. | TRBJ2-2 | TRBD1 | TRBV27 | CASPSPRQGRITGELFF | TGTGCCAGCCCGTCCCCCCGACAGGGGCGAATCACCGGGGAGCTGTTTTTT
few | TRBJ1-5 | . | TRBV7-3 | CASGETVNQPQHF | TGTGCCAGCGGTGAGACAGTCAATCAGCCCCAGCATTTT
few | TRBJ2-2 | . | TRBV15 | CATSRDLAGANTGELFF | TGTGCCACCAGCAGAGATTTGGCGGGGGCTAACACCGGGGAGCTGTTTTTT
once | TRBJ1-2 | TRBD1 | TRBV6-5 | CASRRNRGQYGYTF | TGTGCCAGCAGAAGAAACAGGGGACAGTATGGCTACACCTTC
. | TRBJ2-7 | TRBD2 | TRBV9 | CASSVGSGRVAEQYF | TGTGCCAGCAGCGTAGGTAGCGGGAGGGTTGCCGAGCAGTACTTC
. | TRBJ1-1 | . | TRBV12-5 | CASGLQERTGAFF | TGTGCTAGTGGTTTGCAAGAAAGAACGGGTGCTTTCTTT
. | TRBJ1-4 | . | TRBV7-8 | CASSDGHATNEKLFF | TGTGCCAGCAGCGACGGACACGCAACTAATGAAAAACTGTTTTTT
. | TRBJ2-1 | . | TRBV20-1 | CSASFQYNEQFF | TGCAGTGCTAGTTTTCAGTACAATGAGCAGTTCTTC
. | TRBJ1-2 | . | TRBV10-3 | CAISESRQVPYGYTF | TGTGCCATCAGTGAGTCCCGACAAGTTCCCTATGGCTACACCTTC
many | TRBJ1-1 | . | TRBV2 | CASTYHPGTEAFF | TGTGCCAGCACCTACCACCCGGGGACTGAAGCTTTCTTT
. | TRBJ2-7 | TRBD1 | TRBV10-3 | CAIRGQAGYEQYF | TGTGCCATCAGGGGACAGGCGGGATACGAGCAGTACTTC
. | TRBJ1-2 | TRBD1 | TRBV7-9 | CASSGQGENYGYTF | TGTGCCAGCAGCGGTCAGGGGGAGAACTATGGCTACACCTTC
. | TRBJ2-1 | . | TRBV7-5 | CARFGSSEAQNSYNEQFF | TGTGCCAGATTCGGGTCATCTGAAGCGCAAAACTCCTACAATGAGCAGTTCTTC
. | TRBJ1-4 | . | TRBV9 | CASSAQGTEKLFF | TGTGCCAGCAGCGCTCAGGGGACTGAAAAACTGTTTTTT